Shown below are 27 T cell receptor beta chains from a single sample sequenced in a study of cytomegalovirus exposure and HLA in healthy donors. 60 Vbeta and 13 Jbeta primers were used in PCR. TCRdb's copy holds only in-frame clones and misses some; the assay was immunoSEQ multiplex PCR. Found here are some 120,000 clones, 80% of them singletons; the top ten hold 0.2% to 0.25%. Sequencing input: PBMCs. The receptors here all came from a man over 45 in good health and CMV-seronegative.

This clone was found once. The CDR3 nucleotides are TGTGCCAGCAGTGAGACAGGGGGCACTATGGGAAACTATGGCTACACCTTC. This codes for CASSETGGTMGNYGYTF. The rearrangement links TRBV6-1 to TRBJ1-2, with TRBD1 matching over 10 bases. In germline, CDR1 is MNHNS, CDR2 SASEGT. After removal of 3 bases from V and 2 bases from J, the junction contained 9 bases not matched to a gene. The CDR3 has 17 residues.

J is TRBJ2-7 and V is TRBV28, with D possibly TRBD1 on 5 matching bases. Per the germline V gene, CDR1 is MDHEN and CDR2 is SYDVKM. The CDR3 covers 14 residues. Trimming removed 1 base from V and 2 bases from J, with 9 bases in between. The CDR3 DNA follows: TGTGCCAGCAGTTTATCAGGGTATGCCTACGAGCAGTACTTC. This gives the protein CASSLSGYAYEQYF.

This clone was found a few times. The chain recombines TRBV6-5 with TRBJ1-2; maybe TRBD1 (5 bases). Trimming left V 0 bases short and J 4 bases short, with 15 bases between. Germline CDR1 MNHEY, CDR2 SVGAGI. This CDR3 is 16 amino acids long. CDR3 in DNA: TGTGCCAGCAGTTACTCGGGAGGGGATCAGGTCTATGGCTACACCTTC. This gives the protein CASSYSGGDQVYGYTF.

J is TRBJ2-3 and V is TRBV28, with D maybe TRBD2 (6 bases). Deletions cut 8 bases from V and 2 bases from J, with 20 bases between. The CDR3 loop spans 16 amino acids. CDR1 is MDHEN, CDR2 SYDVKM, per germline. The DNA for the CDR3 is TGTGCCAGCTTGAGGGGAGGAGCCACTTACACAGATACGCAGTATTTT. Residues: CASLRGGATYTDTQYF.

The chain joins TRBV11-2 to TRBJ2-7; no firm D call. The CDR3 has 11 amino acids. Trimming pared 4 bases from V and 3 bases from J, leaving 4 bases between. Germline V gene data show CDR1 as SGHAT and CDR2 as FQNNGV. CDR3 sequence reads: CASSSNYEQYF. CDR3 DNA sequence: TGTGCCAGCAGCTCAAACTACGAGCAGTACTTC.

The rearrangement uses TRBV4-3 and TRBJ2-7, with D perhaps matching TRBD1 (7 bases). This CDR3 is built from 19 residues. Per the germline V gene, CDR1 is LGHNA and CDR2 is YSLEER. With 0 bases removed from V and 1 base from J, the gap between germline ends came to 22 bases. CDR3 sequence reads: CASSQDGFAGGIGSYEQYF. CDR3 nucleotides: TGCGCCAGCAGCCAAGACGGTTTTGCAGGGGGGATAGGGTCCTACGAGCAGTACTTC.

The genes are TRBV19 and TRBJ1-2, with TRBD1 identical over 9 bases. J gave up 7 bases and V 3 bases, and 3 bases lay outside the gene matches. Per the germline V gene, CDR1 is LNHDA and CDR2 is SQIVND (reference sequence). The CDR3 is 13 residues long. The CDR3 here is CASSMDRGSGYTF. CDR3 nucleotide sequence: TGTGCCAGTAGTATGGACAGGGGATCTGGCTACACCTTC.

In its sample, this clone was seen a few times. The rearrangement links TRBV6-5 to TRBJ1-4; a possible D gene is TRBD1 (5 bases). V lost 0 bases, J lost 7 bases, and 12 bases lay in between. The CDR3 loop spans 15 amino acids. Germline lookup yields CDR1 MNHEY and CDR2 SVGAGI. CDR3 in amino acids: CASSYSGGWGEKLFF. CDR3 coding DNA: TGTGCCAGCAGTTACTCGGGGGGTTGGGGTGAAAAACTGTTTTTT.

This chain links TRBV5-1 with TRBJ1-1; tentatively, D is TRBD1 (5 bases). Per the germline V gene, CDR1 is SGHRS and CDR2 is YFSETQ. The CDR3 contains 15 residues. The V and J ends lost 1 base and 1 base respectively, with 11 bases between them. CDR3 loop: CASSLMGEGNTEAFF. DNA for the CDR3: TGCGCCAGCAGCTTGATGGGGGAGGGGAACACTGAAGCTTTCTTT.

To note about this clone: At one of its ends the junction is not consistent with the germline gene, which may arise from a read error. In the same sample, other DNA sequences code for this CDR3. This rearrangement joins TRBV5-1 to TRBJ2-2, with 12 bases matching TRBD2. Germline V CDR1 and CDR2: SGHRS, YFSETQ. The CDR3 contains 17 residues. The CDR3 spells CASSLEWTSGNTGELFF. The DNA of the CDR3 is TGCGCCAGCAGCTTGGAGTGGACTAGCGGGAACACCGGGGAGCTGTTTTTC.

The rearrangement uses TRBV19 and TRBJ1-1, with D possibly matching TRBD1 (5 bases). The length of the CDR3 is 13 residues. Trimming pared 0 bases from V and 8 bases from J, leaving 10 bases between. Germline CDR1 and CDR2: LNHDA and SQIVND (reference sequence). CDR3 in DNA: TGTGCCAGTAGTATAGATCGACAGCGAGAAGCTTTCTTT. The encoded protein is CASSIDRQREAFF.

The chain couples TRBV20-1 to TRBJ2-7, with 7 positions matching TRBD2. The germline CDR1 and CDR2 sequences are DFQATT and SNEGSKA (reference sequence). The CDR3 is made up of 10 amino acids. Trimming cost V 7 bases and J 5 bases; bases outside gene matches: 2. CDR3 coding DNA: TGCAGTGTGGGAGGGAACGAGCAGTACTTC. Translating gives CSVGGNEQYF.

The genes are TRBV18 and TRBJ1-1; TRBD1 matches 12 bases. The CDR3 extends over 17 amino acids. Germline CDR1 KGHSH, CDR2 LQKENI. J lost 2 bases, V lost 2 bases, and 6 bases had no gene match. This CDR3 is CASSPTGTGGRNTEAFF. For the CDR3, the DNA is TGTGCCAGCTCACCAACTGGGACAGGGGGCAGAAACACTGAAGCTTTCTTT.

Only one count was recorded for this clone. The rearrangement uses TRBV6-5 and TRBJ1-4, with 7 nucleotides matching TRBD1. The germline CDR1 and CDR2 sequences are MNHEY and SVGAGI. Trimming cost V 3 bases and J 8 bases; bases outside gene matches: 9. The CDR3 spans 15 residues. In DNA form, the CDR3 reads TGTGCCAGCAGTTATCGGGGGACAGTGCGGGAAAAACTGTTTTTT. It translates to CASSYRGTVREKLFF.

The rearrangement uses TRBV21-1 and TRBJ2-5; the D call in the table, TRBD2, was not verified against the DNA. TRBV21-1 is a documented pseudogene. The CDR3 spans 18 residues. The CDR3 protein is CASSSTARGPRYQETQYF. In nucleotides, the CDR3 is TGTGCCAGCAGCAGCACGGCGCGGGGGCCCCGGTACCAAGAGACCCAGTACTTC.

The chain carries TRBV7-9 and TRBJ1-2; perhaps TRBD1 as D (6 bases). Per the germline V gene, CDR1 is SEHNR and CDR2 is FQNEAQ (reference sequence). With 3 bases removed from V and 4 bases from J, the gap between germline ends came to 15 bases. This CDR3 is built from 15 residues. CDR3 coding DNA: TGTGCCAGCAGCTTCGGGGGGGCCACCCCCTATGGCTACACCTTC. Translated: CASSFGGATPYGYTF.

V and J are TRBV14 and TRBJ1-2; D possibly corresponds to TRBD1 (5 bases). The CDR3 is 13 amino acids. Per germline, CDR1 SGHDN and CDR2 FVKESK. V lost 1 base and J lost 8, with 11 bases in between. Here the CDR3 DNA reads TGTGCCAGCAGCCAAGTGGCGGAGGGGGGCTACACCTTC. Translation gives CASSQVAEGGYTF.

The J gene is TRBJ2-1, the V gene TRBV11-3, with 9 nucleotides matching TRBD2. The ends lost 0 bases at V and 6 bases at J; junction bases unmatched: 3. Germline loops: CDR1 SGHNT, CDR2 YENEEA. CDR3 length equals 15 residues. The CDR3: CASSLEAGGVNEQFF. CDR3 DNA: TGTGCCAGCAGCTTAGAAGCGGGAGGTGTCAATGAGCAGTTCTTC.

CDR3 sequence (DNA): TGCGCCAGCAGCGACCCCGGGGGGGGCACAGATACGCAGTATTTT. It specifies CASSDPGGGTDTQYF. The chain has TRBV5-1 and TRBJ2-3; the match to TRBD2 covers 8 bases. There are 15 residues in the CDR3. Germline V gives CDR1 SGHRS, CDR2 YFSETQ. Losses at the gene ends were 4 bases for V and 1 base for J; bases not matched to a gene: 5.

The sample holds a few counts of this clone. The chain links TRBV7-9 to TRBJ1-2, with 9 bases fitting TRBD1. The J segment lost 5 bases and the V segment lost 2 bases, leaving 9 bases of the junction unmatched. Germline V lookup: CDR1 SEHNR, CDR2 FQNEAQ (reference sequence). The CDR3 consists of 16 residues. The DNA of the CDR3 is TGTGCCAGCAGCTTACCTCGGACAGGGGCTAGATATGGCTACACCTTC. It translates to CASSLPRTGARYGYTF.

This clone appeared a few times. The chain joins TRBV2 to TRBJ1-3, with no clear D. Germline V lookup: CDR1 SNHLY, CDR2 FYNNEI. V was cut by 6 bases and J by 0 bases, with 12 bases left in between. The CDR3 is 15 residues long. CDR3 DNA: TGTGCCAGCAGATCCACCCCGGGCTCTGGAAACACCATATATTTT. Its protein product is CASRSTPGSGNTIYF.

The V and J genes are TRBV5-8 and TRBJ2-7; TRBD1 agrees at 9 bases. Germline assignment: CDR1 SGHTS and CDR2 YDEGEE. This CDR3 is built from 15 residues. The J segment lost 6 bases and the V segment lost 4 bases, leaving 11 bases of the junction unmatched. The DNA of the CDR3 is TGTGCCAGCAGCCCGTGGACAGGGGAGACGGGCGAGCAGTACTTC. Residues: CASSPWTGETGEQYF. The entire variable domain, with the rest obtained from reference TRBV5-8 and TRBJ2-7, is as follows: EAGVTQSPTHLIKTRGQQATLRCSPISGHTSVYWYQQALGLGLQFLLWYDEGEERNRGNFPPRFSGRQFPNYSSELNVNALELEDSALYLCASSPWTGETGEQYFGPGTRLTVT.

This chain uses TRBV6-5 with TRBJ2-5; the D is unclear. The CDR3 consists of 13 residues. V was cut by 2 bases and J by 4 bases, with 8 bases left in between. The germline V gene encodes CDR1 MNHEY and CDR2 SVGAGI. CDR3 protein: CASSYTKSETQYF. The CDR3 DNA reads as TGTGCCAGCAGTTACACTAAATCAGAGACCCAGTACTTC.

This clone was seen just once. The gene calls are TRBV4-2 and TRBJ1-6; tentative D call: TRBD1 (5 bases). From germline, CDR1 is LGHNA and CDR2 YNFKEQ. The CDR3 runs 15 residues. The V end was cut by 4 bases, the J end by 8 bases, with 15 bases between. In nucleotides, the CDR3 is TGTGCCAGCAGCCCCGGCGGGGGAAACGATTCACCCCTCCACTTT. This gives the protein CASSPGGGNDSPLHF.

The chain joins TRBV7-2 to TRBJ2-5; TRBD2 matches 8 bases. The junction had 10 bases not matched to a gene; V was cut back by 5 bases and J by 2 bases. There are 16 residues in the CDR3. Germline CDR1 SGHTA, CDR2 FQGNSA. In DNA, the CDR3 is TGTGCCAGCAGCCCAGCCGGGGGCGGGGGGCAAGAGACCCAGTACTTC. This gives the protein CASSPAGGGGQETQYF. Full variable domain (remainder filled in from reference TRBV7-2 and TRBJ2-5): GAGVSQSPSNKVTEKGKDVELRCDPISGHTALYWYRQSLGQGLEFLIYFQGNSAPDKSGLPSDRFSAERTGGSVSTLTIQRTQQEDSAVYLCASSPAGGGGQETQYFGPGTRLLVL.

This rearrangement joins TRBV7-8 to TRBJ2-5; 7 bases agree with TRBD1. Matching the DNA end better, TRBJ2-7 makes the J call doubtful. CDR3 length equals 16 residues. Germline loops: CDR1 SGHVS, CDR2 FQNEAQ. CDR3 in DNA: TGTGCCAGCATCCGCGAGGGGACACAGGGGCGCTACGAGCAGTACTTC. This sequence encodes CASIREGTQGRYEQYF.

This rearrangement joins TRBV7-2 to TRBJ2-4; weak D call: TRBD2 (5 bases). The germline V gene has CDR1 SGHTA and CDR2 FQGNSA. V was pared by 2 bases and J by 9 bases, with 14 bases between. CDR3 size: 14 residues. The CDR3 bases are TGTGCCAGCAGCTTAAGTAGGGTTGGGAGCATTCAGTACTTC. Translated: CASSLSRVGSIQYF.